The 10 T cell receptor beta chains below all came from one sample that was sequenced in a study of cytomegalovirus exposure and HLA in healthy donors. The study ran its PCR with 60 Vbeta and 13 Jbeta primers. Data came from immunoSEQ multiplex PCR; TCRdb stores just in-frame clones and leaves some out. In the table there are 95,000 to 150,000 clones, over 60% of which are singletons. Sequenced: PBMCs. The receptors derive from a woman in her thirties or forties in good health and CMV-seronegative.

The chain couples TRBV7-6 to TRBJ2-5, with no clear D. Germline loops: CDR1 SGHVS, CDR2 FNYEAQ. V lost 5 bases and J 5 bases, leaving 6 bases between the germline ends. CDR3 size: 11 residues. CDR3 sequence (DNA): TGTGCCAGCAGCGCCGGGGAGACCCAGTACTTC. It specifies CASSAGETQYF.

The V and J genes are TRBV11-3 and TRBJ2-2; D is undetermined. CDR3 length equals 13 residues. Germline V CDR1 and CDR2: SGHNT, YENEEA. Between the trimmed V and J ends, which lost 0 bases and 6 bases, there was a span of 5 bases. CDR3 protein: CASSLDRSGELFF. The CDR3 nucleotides are TGTGCCAGCAGCTTAGATCGGTCCGGGGAGCTGTTTTTT.

The chain links TRBV5-6 to TRBJ1-2; D unresolved. Trimming left V 0 bases short and J 3 bases short, with 18 bases between. Germline V gene sequence: CDR1 SGHDT, CDR2 YYEEEE. CDR3 length equals 17 residues. The CDR3 reads CASSLVAALSQHYGYTF. DNA of the CDR3: TGTGCCAGCAGCTTGGTCGCGGCTCTCAGCCAGCACTATGGCTACACCTTC.

J is TRBJ2-7 and V is TRBV28, with D maybe TRBD2 (5 bases). V gave up 2 bases and J gave up 6 bases, with 14 bases separating them. The germline V gene has CDR1 MDHEN and CDR2 SYDVKM. The CDR3 covers 14 residues. This CDR3 reads CASSLVPGLSEQYF. In nucleotides, the CDR3 is TGTGCCAGCAGTTTAGTTCCGGGATTGAGCGAGCAGTACTTC.

The chain has TRBV27 and TRBJ1-4; D not resolved. The CDR3 runs 14 residues. V was pared by 5 bases and J by 6 bases, with 13 bases between. In germline, CDR1 is MNHEY, CDR2 SMNVEV (reference sequence). This CDR3 is CASSHTRRDEKLFF. The CDR3, as DNA: TGTGCCAGCAGTCACACACGACGGGATGAAAAACTGTTTTTT.

This clone was counted between two and nine times. This chain connects TRBV19 to TRBJ1-5; 7 bases agree with TRBD1. With V trimmed by 3 bases and J by 4 bases, 3 bases remained unmatched. The germline V gene has CDR1 LNHDA and CDR2 SQIVND (reference sequence). This CDR3 is 14 amino acids long. DNA for the CDR3: TGTGCCAGTAGTATTTCAGGGGGAAATCAGCCCCAGCATTTT. Amino acid sequence: CASSISGGNQPQHF. Full variable domain (outside the CDR3, taken from reference TRBV19 and TRBJ1-5): DGGITQSPKYLFRKEGQNVTLSCEQNLNHDAMYWYRQDPGQGLRLIYYSQIVNDFQKGDIAEGYSVSREKKESFPLTVTSAQKNPTAFYLCASSISGGNQPQHFGDGTRLSIL.

Note on this clone: At one end, the junction sequence differs from germline, possibly due to a read error. The chain combines TRBV7-9 with TRBJ2-5; no reliable D call. CDR3 size: 14 residues. Germline V gene data show CDR1 as SEHNR and CDR2 as FQNEAQ (reference sequence). CDR3 region: CSSSLKAPQETQYF. The CDR3 region has the DNA TGTTCCAGCAGCTTGAAAGCGCCCCAAGAGACCCAGTACTTC.

This clone was found a few times. The chain couples TRBV18 to TRBJ1-4; a possible D gene is TRBD1 (6 bases). The CDR3 covers 14 residues. V was clipped by 4 bases and J by 5 bases, with 11 bases between them. Germline CDR1 reads KGHSH; CDR2 reads LQKENI. The CDR3 DNA sequence: TGTGCCAGCTCACTGGGACAAGACAATGAAAAACTGTTTTTT. Residues: CASSLGQDNEKLFF.

V is TRBV19 and J is TRBJ1-1, with D unresolved. Germline V gene sequence: CDR1 LNHDA, CDR2 SQIVND (reference sequence). Trimming left V 7 bases short and J 1 base short, with 10 bases between. CDR3 size: 13 residues. CDR3: CASISRPNTEAFF. In DNA form, the CDR3 reads TGTGCCAGTATAAGCAGGCCGAACACTGAAGCTTTCTTT.

The chain is built from TRBV6-5 and TRBJ2-1, with 9 bases aligning to TRBD2. J lost 8 bases, V lost 4 bases, and 12 bases had no gene match. The CDR3 runs 16 residues. Germline V CDR1 and CDR2: MNHEY, SVGAGI. In nucleotides, the CDR3 is TGTGCCAGCAGTTGGCGGGGGGGGCGAGGGTACGATGAGCAGTTCTTC. Translated, it gives CASSWRGGRGYDEQFF.